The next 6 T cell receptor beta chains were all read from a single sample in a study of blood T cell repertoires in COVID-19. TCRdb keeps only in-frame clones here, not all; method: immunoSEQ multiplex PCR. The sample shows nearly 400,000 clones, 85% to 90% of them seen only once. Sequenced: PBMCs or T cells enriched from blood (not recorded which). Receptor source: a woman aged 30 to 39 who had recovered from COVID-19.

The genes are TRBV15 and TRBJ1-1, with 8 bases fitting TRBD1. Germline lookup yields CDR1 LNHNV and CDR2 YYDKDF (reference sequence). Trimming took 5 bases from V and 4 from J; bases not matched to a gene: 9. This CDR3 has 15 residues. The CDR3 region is CATSRGQGGITEAFF. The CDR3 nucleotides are TGTGCCACCAGCCGCGGACAGGGCGGGATCACTGAAGCTTTCTTT.

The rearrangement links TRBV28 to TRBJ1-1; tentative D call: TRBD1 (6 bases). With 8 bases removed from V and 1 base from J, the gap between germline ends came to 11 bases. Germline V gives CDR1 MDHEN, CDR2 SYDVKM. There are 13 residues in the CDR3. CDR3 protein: CASRDTQNTEAFF. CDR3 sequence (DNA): TGTGCCAGCCGGGACACCCAGAACACTGAAGCTTTCTTT.

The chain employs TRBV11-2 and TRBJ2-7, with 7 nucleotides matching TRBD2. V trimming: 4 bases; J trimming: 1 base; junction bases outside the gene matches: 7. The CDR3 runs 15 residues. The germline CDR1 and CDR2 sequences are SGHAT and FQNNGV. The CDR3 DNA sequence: TGTGCCAGCAGCTCGGGACTACACCTATCCTACGAGCAGTACTTC. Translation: CASSSGLHLSYEQYF.

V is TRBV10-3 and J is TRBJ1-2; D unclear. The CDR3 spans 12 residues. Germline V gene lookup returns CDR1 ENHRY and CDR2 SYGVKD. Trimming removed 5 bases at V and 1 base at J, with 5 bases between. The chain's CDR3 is CAISYNNYGYTF. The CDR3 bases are TGTGCCATCAGTTACAATAACTATGGCTACACCTTC.

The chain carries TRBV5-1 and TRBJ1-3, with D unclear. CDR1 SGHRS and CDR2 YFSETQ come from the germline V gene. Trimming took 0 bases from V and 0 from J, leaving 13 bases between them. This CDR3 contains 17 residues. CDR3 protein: CASSLASPDSSGNTIYF. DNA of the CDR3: TGCGCCAGCAGCTTGGCGTCTCCCGATAGCTCTGGAAACACCATATATTTT.

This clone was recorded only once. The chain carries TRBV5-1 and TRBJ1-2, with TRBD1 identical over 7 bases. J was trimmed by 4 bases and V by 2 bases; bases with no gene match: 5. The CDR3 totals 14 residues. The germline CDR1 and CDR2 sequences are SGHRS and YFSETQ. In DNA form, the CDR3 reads TGCGCCAGCAGCTTTGAGGGGGCTGGCTATGGCTACACCTTC. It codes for CASSFEGAGYGYTF.